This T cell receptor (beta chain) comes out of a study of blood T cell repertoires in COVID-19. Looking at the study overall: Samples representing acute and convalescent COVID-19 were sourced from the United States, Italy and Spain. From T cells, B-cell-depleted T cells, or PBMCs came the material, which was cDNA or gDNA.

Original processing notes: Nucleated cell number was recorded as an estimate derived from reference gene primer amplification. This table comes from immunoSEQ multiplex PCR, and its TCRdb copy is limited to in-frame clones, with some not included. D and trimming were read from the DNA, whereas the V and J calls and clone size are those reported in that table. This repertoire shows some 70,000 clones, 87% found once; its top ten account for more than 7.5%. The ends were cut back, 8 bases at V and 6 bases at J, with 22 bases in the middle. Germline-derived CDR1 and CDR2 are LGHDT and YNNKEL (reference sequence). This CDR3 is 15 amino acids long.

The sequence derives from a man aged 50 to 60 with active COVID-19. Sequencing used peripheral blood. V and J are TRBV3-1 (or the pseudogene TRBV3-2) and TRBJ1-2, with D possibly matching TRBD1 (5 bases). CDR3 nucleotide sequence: TGTGCCAGCCGTCGTTCGGGGGTCACCCGGGATGGCTACACCTTC. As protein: CASRRSGVTRDGYTF.